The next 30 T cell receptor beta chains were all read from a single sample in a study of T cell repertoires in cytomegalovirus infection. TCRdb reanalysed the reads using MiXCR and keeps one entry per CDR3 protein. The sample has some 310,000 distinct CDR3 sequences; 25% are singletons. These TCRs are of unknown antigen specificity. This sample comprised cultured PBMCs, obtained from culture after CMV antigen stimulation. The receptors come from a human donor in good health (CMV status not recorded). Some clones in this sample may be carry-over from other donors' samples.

The CDR3 bases are TGCAGTGCTAGAGTGGGGGCGGCGGGCCTAGGCAAAAGGAACATTCAGTACTTC. This translates into CSARVGAAGLGKRNIQYF. The genes are TRBV20-1 and TRBJ2-4; a possible D gene is TRBD1 (6 bases). V lost 1 base to trimming and J lost 7 bases, with 26 bases between them. Germline V gene sequence: CDR1 DFQATT, CDR2 SNEGSKA (reference sequence). This CDR3 has 18 residues.

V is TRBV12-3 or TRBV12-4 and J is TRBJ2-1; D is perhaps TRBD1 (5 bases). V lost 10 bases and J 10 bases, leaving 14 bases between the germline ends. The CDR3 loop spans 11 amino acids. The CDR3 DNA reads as TGTGCCACCTCAGGACGGACAGAGCAGTTCTTC. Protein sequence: CATSGRTEQFF.

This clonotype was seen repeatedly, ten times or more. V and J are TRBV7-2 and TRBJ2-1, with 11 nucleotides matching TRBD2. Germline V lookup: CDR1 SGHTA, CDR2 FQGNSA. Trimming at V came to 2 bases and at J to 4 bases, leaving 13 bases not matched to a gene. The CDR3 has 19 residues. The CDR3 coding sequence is TGTGCCAGCAGCTTATTCCATCAATCGGGACTAGCGGTTTACAATGAGCAGTTCTTC. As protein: CASSLFHQSGLAVYNEQFF.

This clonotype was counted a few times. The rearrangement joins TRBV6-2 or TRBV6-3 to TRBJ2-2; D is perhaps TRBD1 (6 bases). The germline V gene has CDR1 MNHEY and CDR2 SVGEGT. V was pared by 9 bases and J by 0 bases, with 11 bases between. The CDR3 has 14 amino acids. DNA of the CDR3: TGTGCCAGTTCGACAGGCGCGAACACCGGGGAGCTGTTTTTT. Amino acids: CASSTGANTGELFF.

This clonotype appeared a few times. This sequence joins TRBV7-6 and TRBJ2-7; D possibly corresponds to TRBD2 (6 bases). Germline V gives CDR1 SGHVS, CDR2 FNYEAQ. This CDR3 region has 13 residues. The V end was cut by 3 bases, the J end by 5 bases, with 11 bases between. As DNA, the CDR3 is TGTGCCAGCAGCTTTCATTCGGGGGACGAGCAGTACTTC. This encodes CASSFHSGDEQYF.

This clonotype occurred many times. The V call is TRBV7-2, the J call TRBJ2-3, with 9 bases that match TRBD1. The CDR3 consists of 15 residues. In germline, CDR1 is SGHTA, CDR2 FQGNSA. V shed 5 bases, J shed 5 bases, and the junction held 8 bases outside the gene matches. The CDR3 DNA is TGTGCCAGCAGCCCTGGGACAGGGTGGGTAGATACGCAGTATTTT. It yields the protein CASSPGTGWVDTQYF.

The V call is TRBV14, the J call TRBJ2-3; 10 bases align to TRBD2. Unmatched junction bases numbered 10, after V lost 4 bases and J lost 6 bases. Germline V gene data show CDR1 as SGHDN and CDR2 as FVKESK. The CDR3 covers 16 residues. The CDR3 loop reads CASSPSYSGGPDTQYF. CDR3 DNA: TGTGCCAGCAGCCCGTCGTATAGCGGGGGGCCGGATACGCAGTATTTT. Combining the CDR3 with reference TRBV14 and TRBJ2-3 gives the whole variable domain EAGVTQFPSHSVIEKGQTVTLRCDPISGHDNLYWYRRVMGKEIKFLLHFVKESKQDESGMPNNRFLAERTGGTYSTLKVQPAELEDSGVYFCASSPSYSGGPDTQYFGPGTRLTVL.

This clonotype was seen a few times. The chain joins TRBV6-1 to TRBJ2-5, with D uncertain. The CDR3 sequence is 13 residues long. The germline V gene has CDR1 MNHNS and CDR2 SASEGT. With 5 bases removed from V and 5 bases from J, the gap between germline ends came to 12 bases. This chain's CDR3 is CASSTSLGETQYF. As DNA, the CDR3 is TGTGCCAGCAGTACTTCTCTCGGGGAGACCCAGTACTTC.

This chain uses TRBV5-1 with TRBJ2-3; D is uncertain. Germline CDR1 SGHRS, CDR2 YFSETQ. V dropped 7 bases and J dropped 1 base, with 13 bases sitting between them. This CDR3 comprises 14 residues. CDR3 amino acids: CASAVGKRTDTQYF. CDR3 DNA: TGCGCCAGCGCCGTGGGAAAGCGCACAGATACGCAGTATTTT.

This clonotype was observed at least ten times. CDR3 region: CASSTRQGATEAFF. The CDR3 DNA sequence: TGTGCCAGCAGCACCCGACAGGGTGCGACTGAAGCTTTCTTT. The chain couples TRBV7-2 to TRBJ1-1, with TRBD1 matching 7 bases. The CDR3 covers 14 residues. With V trimmed by 5 bases and J by 5 bases, 8 bases remained unmatched. Germline lookup yields CDR1 SGHTA and CDR2 FQGNSA.

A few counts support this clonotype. CDR3 DNA sequence: TGTGCCAGCAGCTTGATGGGTGAGCAGTTCTTC. The encoded protein is CASSLMGEQFF. The chain couples TRBV11-2 to TRBJ2-1; D ambiguous. Between the trimmed V and J ends, which lost 3 bases and 9 bases, there was a span of 6 bases. The germline CDR1 and CDR2 sequences are SGHAT and FQNNGV. The CDR3 covers 11 residues.

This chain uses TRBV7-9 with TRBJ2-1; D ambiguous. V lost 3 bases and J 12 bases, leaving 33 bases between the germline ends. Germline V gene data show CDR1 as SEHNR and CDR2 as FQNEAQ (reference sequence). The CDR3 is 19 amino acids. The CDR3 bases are TGTGCCAGCAGCTTTGCTCGGTCTCACGGCCTAGGTACGGCTACGTCGCAGTTCTTC. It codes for CASSFARSHGLGTATSQFF.

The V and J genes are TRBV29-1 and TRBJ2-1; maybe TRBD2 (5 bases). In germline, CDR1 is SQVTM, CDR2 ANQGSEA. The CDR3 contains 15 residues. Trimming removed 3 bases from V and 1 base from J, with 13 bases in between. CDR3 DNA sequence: TGCAGCGTTGAGCCTAGGACTTCTTCCTACAATGAGCAGTTCTTC. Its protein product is CSVEPRTSSYNEQFF.

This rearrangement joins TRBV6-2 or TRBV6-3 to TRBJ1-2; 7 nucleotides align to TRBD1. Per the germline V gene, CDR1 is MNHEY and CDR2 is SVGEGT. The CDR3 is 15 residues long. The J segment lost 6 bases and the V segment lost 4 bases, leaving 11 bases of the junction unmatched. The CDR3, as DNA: TGTGCCAGCAGTTTGGATCTGACAGGGATACATGGCTACACCTTC. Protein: CASSLDLTGIHGYTF.

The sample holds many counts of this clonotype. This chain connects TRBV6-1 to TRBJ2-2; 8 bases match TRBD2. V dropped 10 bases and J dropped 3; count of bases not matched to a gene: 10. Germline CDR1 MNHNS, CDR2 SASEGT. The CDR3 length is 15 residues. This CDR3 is CATRGTSGYTGELFF. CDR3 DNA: TGTGCCACTCGAGGCACTAGCGGTTACACCGGGGAGCTGTTTTTT.

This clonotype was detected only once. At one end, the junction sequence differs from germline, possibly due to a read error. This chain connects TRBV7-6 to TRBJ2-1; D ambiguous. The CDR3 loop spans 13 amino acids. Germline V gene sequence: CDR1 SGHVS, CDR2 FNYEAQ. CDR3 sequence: CASSLVAYDEQFF. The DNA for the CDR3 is TGTGCCAGCAGCTTAGTGGCCTACGATGAGCAGTTCTTC.

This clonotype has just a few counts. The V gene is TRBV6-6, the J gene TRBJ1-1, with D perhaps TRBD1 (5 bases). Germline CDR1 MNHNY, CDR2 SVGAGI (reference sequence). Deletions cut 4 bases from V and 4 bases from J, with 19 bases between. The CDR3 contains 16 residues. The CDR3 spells CASSSQVGRGGTEAFF. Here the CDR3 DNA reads TGTGCCAGCAGTTCTCAGGTCGGGCGCGGGGGCACTGAAGCTTTCTTT.

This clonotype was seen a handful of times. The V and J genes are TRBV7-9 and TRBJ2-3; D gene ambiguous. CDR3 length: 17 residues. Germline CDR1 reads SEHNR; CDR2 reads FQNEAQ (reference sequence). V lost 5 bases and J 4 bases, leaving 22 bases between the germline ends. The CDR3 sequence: CASSQPGSETFPDTQYF. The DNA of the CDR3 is TGTGCCAGCAGCCAACCCGGCAGCGAAACGTTCCCAGATACGCAGTATTTT.

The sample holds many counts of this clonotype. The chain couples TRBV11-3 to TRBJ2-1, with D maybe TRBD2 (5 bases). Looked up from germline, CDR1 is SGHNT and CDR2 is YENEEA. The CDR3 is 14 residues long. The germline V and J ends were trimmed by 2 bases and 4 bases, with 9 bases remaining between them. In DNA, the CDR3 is TGTGCCAGCAGCTTAAACCCGGGGTACAATGAGCAGTTCTTC. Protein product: CASSLNPGYNEQFF.

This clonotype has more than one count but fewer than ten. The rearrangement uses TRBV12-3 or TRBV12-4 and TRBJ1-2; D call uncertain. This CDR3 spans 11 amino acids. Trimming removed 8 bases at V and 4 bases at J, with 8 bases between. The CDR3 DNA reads TGTGCCAGCGCCTCAGGCTATGGCTACACCTTC. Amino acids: CASASGYGYTF.

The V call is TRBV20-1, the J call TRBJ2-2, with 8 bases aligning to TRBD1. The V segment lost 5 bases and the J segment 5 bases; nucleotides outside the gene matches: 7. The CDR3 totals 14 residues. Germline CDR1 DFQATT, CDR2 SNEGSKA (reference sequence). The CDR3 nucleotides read TGCAGTGCTCCCGGACAGGGTGGGACCGGGGAGCTGTTTTTT. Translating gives CSAPGQGGTGELFF.

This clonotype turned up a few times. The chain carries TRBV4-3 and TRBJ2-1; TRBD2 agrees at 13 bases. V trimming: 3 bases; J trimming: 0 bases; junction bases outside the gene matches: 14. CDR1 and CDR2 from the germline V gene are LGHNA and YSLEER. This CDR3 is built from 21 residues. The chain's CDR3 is CASSQAEVTSGRPSSYNEQFF. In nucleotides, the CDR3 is TGCGCCAGCAGCCAGGCCGAGGTGACTAGCGGGAGGCCCAGCTCCTACAATGAGCAGTTCTTC.

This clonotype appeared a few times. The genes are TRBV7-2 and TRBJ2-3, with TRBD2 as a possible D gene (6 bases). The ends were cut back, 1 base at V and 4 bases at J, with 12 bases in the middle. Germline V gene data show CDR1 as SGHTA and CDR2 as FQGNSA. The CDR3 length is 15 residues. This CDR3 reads CASSLVPGDPDTQYF. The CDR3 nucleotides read TGTGCCAGCAGCTTAGTTCCGGGAGACCCAGATACGCAGTATTTT. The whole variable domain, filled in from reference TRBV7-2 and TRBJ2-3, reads GAGVSQSPSNKVTEKGKDVELRCDPISGHTALYWYRQSLGQGLEFLIYFQGNSAPDKSGLPSDRFSAERTGGSVSTLTIQRTQQEDSAVYLCASSLVPGDPDTQYFGPGTRLTVL.

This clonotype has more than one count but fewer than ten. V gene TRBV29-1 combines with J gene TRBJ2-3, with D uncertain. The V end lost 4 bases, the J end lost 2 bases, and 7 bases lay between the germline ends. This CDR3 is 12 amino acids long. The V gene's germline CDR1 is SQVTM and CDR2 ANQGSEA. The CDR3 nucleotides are TGCAGCGTTGCATCCTTCACAGATACGCAGTATTTT. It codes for CSVASFTDTQYF.

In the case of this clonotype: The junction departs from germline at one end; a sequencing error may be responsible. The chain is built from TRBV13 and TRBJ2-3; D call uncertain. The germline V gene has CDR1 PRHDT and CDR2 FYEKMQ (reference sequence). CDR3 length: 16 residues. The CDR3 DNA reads TGCGCCAGCAGCTTGGGTGTGGGCCTGGCCGCAGATACGCAGTATTTT. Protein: CASSLGVGLAADTQYF.

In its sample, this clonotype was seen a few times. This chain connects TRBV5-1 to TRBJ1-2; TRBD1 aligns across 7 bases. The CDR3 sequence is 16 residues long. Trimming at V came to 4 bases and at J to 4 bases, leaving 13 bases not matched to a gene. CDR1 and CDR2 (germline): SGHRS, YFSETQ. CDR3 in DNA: TGCGCCAGCAGCATCGCTACGGGACAGTTATCCTATGGCTACACCTTC. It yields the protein CASSIATGQLSYGYTF.

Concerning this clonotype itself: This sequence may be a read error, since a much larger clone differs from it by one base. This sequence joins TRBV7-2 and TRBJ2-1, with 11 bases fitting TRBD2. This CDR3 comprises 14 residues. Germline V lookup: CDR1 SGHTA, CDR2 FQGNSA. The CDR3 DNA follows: TGTGCCAGCAGCCTTGGACTAGCGGGTGATGAGCAGTGCTTC. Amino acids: CASSLGLAGDEQCF.

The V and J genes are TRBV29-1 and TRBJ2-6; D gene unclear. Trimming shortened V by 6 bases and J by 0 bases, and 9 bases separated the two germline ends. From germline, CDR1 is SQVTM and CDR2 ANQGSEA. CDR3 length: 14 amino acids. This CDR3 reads CSVTYSSGANVLTF. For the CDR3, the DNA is TGCAGCGTAACCTACAGCTCTGGGGCCAACGTCCTGACTTTC. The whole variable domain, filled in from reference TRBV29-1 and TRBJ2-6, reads SAVISQKPSRDICQRGTSLTIQCQVDSQVTMMFWYRQQPGQSLTLIATANQGSEATYESGFVIDKFPISRPNLTFSTLTVSNMSPEDSSIYLCSVTYSSGANVLTFGAGSRLTVL.

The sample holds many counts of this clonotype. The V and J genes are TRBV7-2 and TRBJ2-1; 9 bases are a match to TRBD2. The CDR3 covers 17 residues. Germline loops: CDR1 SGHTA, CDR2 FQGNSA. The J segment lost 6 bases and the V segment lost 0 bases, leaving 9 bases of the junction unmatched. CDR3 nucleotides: TGTGCCAGCAGCTTAGCGGCGTCAGGACTAGCGAGCAATGAGCAGTTCTTC. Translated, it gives CASSLAASGLASNEQFF.

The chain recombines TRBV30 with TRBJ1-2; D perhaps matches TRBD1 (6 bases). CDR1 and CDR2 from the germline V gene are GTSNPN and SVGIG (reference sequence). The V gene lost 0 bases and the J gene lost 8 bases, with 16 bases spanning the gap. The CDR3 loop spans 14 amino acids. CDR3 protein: CAWSVRRGAAGYTF. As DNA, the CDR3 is TGTGCCTGGAGTGTACGTAGGGGGGCGGCCGGCTACACCTTC.